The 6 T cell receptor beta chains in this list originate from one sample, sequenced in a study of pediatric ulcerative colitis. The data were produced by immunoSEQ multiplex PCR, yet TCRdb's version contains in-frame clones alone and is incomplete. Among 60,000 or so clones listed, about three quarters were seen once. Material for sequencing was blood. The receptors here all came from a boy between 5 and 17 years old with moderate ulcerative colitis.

The CDR3 DNA reads as TGTGCCAGCAGCTTGGTGGCTACAGGGGGGGATGAAAAACTGTTTTTT. It specifies CASSLVATGGDEKLFF. V is TRBV5-6 and J is TRBJ1-4; TRBD1 aligns across 8 bases. Germline values: CDR1 SGHDT, CDR2 YYEEEE. V lost 0 bases and J lost 6; bases outside the gene matches: 7. This CDR3 spans 16 amino acids.

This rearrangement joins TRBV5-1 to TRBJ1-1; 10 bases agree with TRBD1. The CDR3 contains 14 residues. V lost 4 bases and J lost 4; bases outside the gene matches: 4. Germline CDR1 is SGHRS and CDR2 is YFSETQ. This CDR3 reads CASSGDRGFTEAFF. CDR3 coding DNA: TGCGCCAGCAGCGGGGACAGGGGTTTCACTGAAGCTTTCTTT. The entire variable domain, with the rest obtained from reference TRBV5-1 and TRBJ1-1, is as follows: KAGVTQTPRYLIKTRGQQVTLSCSPISGHRSVSWYQQTPGQGLQFLFEYFSETQRNKGNFPGRFSGRQFSNSRSEMNVSTLELGDSALYLCASSGDRGFTEAFFGQGTRLTVV.

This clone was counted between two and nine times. The chain's CDR3 is CASSPIGQGPEAFF. The CDR3 bases are TGTGCCAGCAGCCCTATCGGACAGGGCCCTGAAGCTTTCTTT. The J gene is TRBJ1-1, the V gene TRBV5-6; TRBD1 matches at 8 bases. The CDR3 has 14 residues. V was pared by 4 bases and J by 6 bases, with 8 bases of the junction left unmatched. Germline CDR1 SGHDT, CDR2 YYEEEE. Together with reference TRBV5-6 and TRBJ1-1, the CDR3 gives the full variable domain: DAGVTQSPTHLIKTRGQQVTLRCSPKSGHDTVSWYQQALGQGPQFIFQYYEEEERQRGNFPDRFSGHQFPNYSSELNVNALLLGDSALYLCASSPIGQGPEAFFGQGTRLTVV.

Here the CDR3 DNA reads TGTGCCAGCAGCAAACGACTAGCGGGCCCTTCGAACACCGGGGAGCTGTTTTTT. Protein: CASSKRLAGPSNTGELFF. V and J are TRBV7-9 and TRBJ2-2; 10 nucleotides match TRBD2. Germline CDR1 reads SEHNR; CDR2 reads FQNEAQ (reference sequence). The V segment lost 5 bases and the J segment 0 bases; nucleotides outside the gene matches: 9. The CDR3 consists of 18 residues.

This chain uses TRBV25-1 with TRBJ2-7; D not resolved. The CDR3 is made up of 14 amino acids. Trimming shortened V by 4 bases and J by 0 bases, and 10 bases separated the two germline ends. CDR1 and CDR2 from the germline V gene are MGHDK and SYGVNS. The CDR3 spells CASSGGGDSYEQYF. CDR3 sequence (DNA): TGTGCCAGCAGTGGCGGTGGGGACTCCTACGAGCAGTACTTC.

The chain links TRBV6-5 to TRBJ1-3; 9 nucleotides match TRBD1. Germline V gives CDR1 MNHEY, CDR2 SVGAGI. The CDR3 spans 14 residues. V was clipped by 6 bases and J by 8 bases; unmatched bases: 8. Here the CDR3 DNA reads TGTGCCAGCAGCCTTACAGGGGGCGCGGACACCATATATTTT. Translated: CASSLTGGADTIYF.